This T cell receptor beta chain derives from a study of long-term antiretroviral therapy in people with HIV. At survey level, the immunoSEQ assay was run in its v3.0 version. Assay used: immunoSEQ multiplex PCR; TCRdb lists only in-frame clones, some missing. The repertoire holds 25,000 to 30,000 clones, with 93% as singletons. The sample holds one count of this clone. Its antigen is currently unknown. General study results and limits: CDR3 length ranges were narrower in HIV repertoires than in controls.

V trimming: 0 bases; J trimming: 3 bases; junction bases outside the gene matches: 8. Per the germline V gene, CDR1 is LGHNA and CDR2 is YSLEER. CDR3 size: 19 residues. The sample in question was unsorted PBMCs, obtained 6.2 years after starting antiretroviral therapy. The chain carries TRBV4-3 and TRBJ2-2, with 12 bases that match TRBD2. The TCR originated in a middle-aged man with HIV. For the CDR3, the DNA is TGCGCCAGCAGCCAAGATAGGCTAGCGGGAGGGGTGGACACCGGGGAGCTGTTTTTT. Translation: CASSQDRLAGGVDTGELFF.